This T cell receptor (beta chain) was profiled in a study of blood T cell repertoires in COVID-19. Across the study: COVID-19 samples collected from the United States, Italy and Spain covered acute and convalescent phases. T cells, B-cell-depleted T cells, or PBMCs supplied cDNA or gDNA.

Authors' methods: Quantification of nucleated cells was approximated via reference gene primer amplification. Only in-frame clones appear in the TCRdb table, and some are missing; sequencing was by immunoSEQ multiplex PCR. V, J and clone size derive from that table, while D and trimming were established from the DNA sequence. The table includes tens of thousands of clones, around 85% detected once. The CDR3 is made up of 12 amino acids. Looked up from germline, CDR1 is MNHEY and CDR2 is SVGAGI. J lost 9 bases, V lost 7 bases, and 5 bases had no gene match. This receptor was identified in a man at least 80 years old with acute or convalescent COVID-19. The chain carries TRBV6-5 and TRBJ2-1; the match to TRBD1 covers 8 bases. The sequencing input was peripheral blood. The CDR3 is CASNDRGGEQFF. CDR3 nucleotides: TGTGCCAGCAACGACAGGGGCGGTGAGCAGTTCTTC.